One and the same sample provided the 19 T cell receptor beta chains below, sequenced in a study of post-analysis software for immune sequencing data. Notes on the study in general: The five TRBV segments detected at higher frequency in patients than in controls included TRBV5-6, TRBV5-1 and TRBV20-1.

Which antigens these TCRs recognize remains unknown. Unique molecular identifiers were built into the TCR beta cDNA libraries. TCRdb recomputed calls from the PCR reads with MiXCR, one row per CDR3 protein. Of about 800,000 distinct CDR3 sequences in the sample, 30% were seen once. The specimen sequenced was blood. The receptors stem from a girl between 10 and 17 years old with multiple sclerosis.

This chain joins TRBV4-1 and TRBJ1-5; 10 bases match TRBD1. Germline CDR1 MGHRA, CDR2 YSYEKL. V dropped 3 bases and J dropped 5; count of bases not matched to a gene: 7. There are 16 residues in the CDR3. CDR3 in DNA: TGCGCCAGCAGCCATCTTACCGGGACAGGGGATCAGCCCCAGCATTTT. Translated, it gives CASSHLTGTGDQPQHF.

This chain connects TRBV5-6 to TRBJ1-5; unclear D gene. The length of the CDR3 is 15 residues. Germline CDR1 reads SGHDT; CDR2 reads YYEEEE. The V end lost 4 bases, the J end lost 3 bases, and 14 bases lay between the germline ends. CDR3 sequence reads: CASSQSNSFNQPQHF. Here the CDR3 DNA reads TGTGCCAGCAGCCAGTCGAACAGCTTCAATCAGCCCCAGCATTTT.

The CDR3 here is CSSQGTSGRLGETQYF. The CDR3 DNA sequence: TGCAGTTCCCAAGGGACTAGCGGGAGGTTGGGGGAGACCCAGTACTTC. The chain joins TRBV20-1 to TRBJ2-7, with TRBD2 identical over 15 bases. The tail of the sequence fits TRBJ2-5 better, so the J call may be wrong. Germline V gene data show CDR1 as DFQATT and CDR2 as SNEGSKA (reference sequence). The CDR3 spans 16 residues.

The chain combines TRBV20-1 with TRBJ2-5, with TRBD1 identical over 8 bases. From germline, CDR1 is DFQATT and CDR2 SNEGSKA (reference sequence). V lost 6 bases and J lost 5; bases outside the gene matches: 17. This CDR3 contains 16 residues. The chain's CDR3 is CSARRPGQGGRETQYF. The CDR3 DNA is TGCAGTGCCAGACGCCCAGGACAGGGTGGGAGGGAGACCCAGTACTTC.

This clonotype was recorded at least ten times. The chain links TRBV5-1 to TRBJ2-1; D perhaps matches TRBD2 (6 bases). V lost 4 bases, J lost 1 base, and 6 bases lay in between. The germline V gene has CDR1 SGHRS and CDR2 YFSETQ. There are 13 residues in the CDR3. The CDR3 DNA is TGCGCCAGCAGCGGGGGGTCCTACAATGAGCAGTTCTTC. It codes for CASSGGSYNEQFF.

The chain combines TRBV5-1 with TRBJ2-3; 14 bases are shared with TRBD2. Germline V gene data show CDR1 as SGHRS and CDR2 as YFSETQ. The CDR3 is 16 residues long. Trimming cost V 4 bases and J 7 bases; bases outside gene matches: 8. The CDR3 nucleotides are TGCGCCAGCAGCACCGGGACTAGCGGGAGTTGGAATACGCAGTATTTT. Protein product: CASSTGTSGSWNTQYF.

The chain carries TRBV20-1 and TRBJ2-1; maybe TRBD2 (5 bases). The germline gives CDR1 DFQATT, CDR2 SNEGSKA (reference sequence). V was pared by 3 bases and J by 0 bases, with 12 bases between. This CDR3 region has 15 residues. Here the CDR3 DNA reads TGCAGTGCTAGGGGTCGGAGGAGCTCCTACAATGAGCAGTTCTTC. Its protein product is CSARGRRSSYNEQFF.

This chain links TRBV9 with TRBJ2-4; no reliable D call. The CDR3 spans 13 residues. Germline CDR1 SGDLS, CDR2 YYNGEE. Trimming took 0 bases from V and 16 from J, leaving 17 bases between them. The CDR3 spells CASSVGGREAQYF. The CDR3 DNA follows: TGTGCCAGCAGCGTAGGAGGCCGTGAGGCCCAATACTTC.

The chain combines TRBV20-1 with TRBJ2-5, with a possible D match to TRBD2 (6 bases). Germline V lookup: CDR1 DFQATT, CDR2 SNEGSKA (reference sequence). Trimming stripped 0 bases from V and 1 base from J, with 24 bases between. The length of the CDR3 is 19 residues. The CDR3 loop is CSARDARLAGTPLQETQYF. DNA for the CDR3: TGCAGTGCTAGAGATGCCCGGCTGGCAGGGACTCCTCTCCAAGAGACCCAGTACTTC.

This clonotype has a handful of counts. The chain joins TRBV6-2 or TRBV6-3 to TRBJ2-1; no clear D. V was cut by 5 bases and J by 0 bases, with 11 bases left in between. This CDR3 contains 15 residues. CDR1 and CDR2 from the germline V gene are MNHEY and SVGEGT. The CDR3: CASSTRRSSYNEQFF. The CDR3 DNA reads TGTGCCAGCAGTACGAGGCGGAGCTCCTACAATGAGCAGTTCTTC.

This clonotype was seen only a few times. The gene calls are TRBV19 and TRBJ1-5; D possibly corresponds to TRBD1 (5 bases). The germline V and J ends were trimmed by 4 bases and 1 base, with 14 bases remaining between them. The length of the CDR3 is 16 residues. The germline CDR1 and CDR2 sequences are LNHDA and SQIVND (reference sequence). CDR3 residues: CASSTLGTGSNQPQHF. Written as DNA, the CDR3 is TGTGCCAGTAGTACCCTCGGGACGGGGAGCAATCAGCCCCAGCATTTT.

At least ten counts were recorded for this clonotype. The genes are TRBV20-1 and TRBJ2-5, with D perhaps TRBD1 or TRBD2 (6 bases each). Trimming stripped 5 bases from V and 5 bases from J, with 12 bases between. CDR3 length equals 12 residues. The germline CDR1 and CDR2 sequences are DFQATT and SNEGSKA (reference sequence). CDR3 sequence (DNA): TGCAGTGCTGAGGGGGGCAGCGAGACCCAGTACTTC. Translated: CSAEGGSETQYF.

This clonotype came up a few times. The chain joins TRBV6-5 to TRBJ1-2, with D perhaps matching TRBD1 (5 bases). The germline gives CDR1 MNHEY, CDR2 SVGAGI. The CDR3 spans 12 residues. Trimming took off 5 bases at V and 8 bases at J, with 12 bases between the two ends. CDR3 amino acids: CASSRDFEGYTF. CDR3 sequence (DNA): TGTGCCAGCAGTCGGGACTTCGAGGGCTACACCTTC.

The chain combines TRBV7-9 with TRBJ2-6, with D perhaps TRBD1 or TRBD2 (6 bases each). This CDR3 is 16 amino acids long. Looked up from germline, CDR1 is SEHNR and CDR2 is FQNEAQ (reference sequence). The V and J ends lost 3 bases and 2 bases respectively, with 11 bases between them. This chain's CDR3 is CASSFNRGPGANVLTF. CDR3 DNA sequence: TGTGCCAGCAGCTTTAACCGGGGGCCTGGGGCCAACGTCCTGACTTTC.

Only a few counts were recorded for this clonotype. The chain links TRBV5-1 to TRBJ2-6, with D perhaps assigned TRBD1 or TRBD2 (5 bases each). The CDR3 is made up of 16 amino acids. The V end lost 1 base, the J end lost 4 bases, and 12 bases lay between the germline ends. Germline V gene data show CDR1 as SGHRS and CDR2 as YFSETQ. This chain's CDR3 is CASSLLVGAGANVLTF. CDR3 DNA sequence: TGCGCCAGCAGCTTGCTAGTCGGGGCCGGGGCCAACGTCCTGACTTTC. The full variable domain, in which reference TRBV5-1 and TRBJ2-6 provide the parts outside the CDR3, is KAGVTQTPRYLIKTRGQQVTLSCSPISGHRSVSWYQQTPGQGLQFLFEYFSETQRNKGNFPGRFSGRQFSNSRSEMNVSTLELGDSALYLCASSLLVGAGANVLTFGAGSRLTVL.

CDR3 in DNA: TGTGCCAGCAGTGCCCCCACCACAGATACGCAGTATTTT. Amino acids: CASSAPTTDTQYF. The gene calls are TRBV28 and TRBJ2-3; no firm D call. Trimming stripped 5 bases from V and 2 bases from J, with 8 bases between. CDR3 length: 13 residues. Germline V gene lookup returns CDR1 MDHEN and CDR2 SYDVKM.

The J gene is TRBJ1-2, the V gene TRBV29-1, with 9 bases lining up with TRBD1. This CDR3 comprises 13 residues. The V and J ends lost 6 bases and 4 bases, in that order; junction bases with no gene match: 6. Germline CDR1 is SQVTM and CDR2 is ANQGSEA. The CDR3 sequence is CSVRTGAGYGYTF. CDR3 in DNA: TGCAGCGTACGGACAGGGGCTGGCTATGGCTACACCTTC. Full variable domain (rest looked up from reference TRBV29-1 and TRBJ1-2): SAVISQKPSRDICQRGTSLTIQCQVDSQVTMMFWYRQQPGQSLTLIATANQGSEATYESGFVIDKFPISRPNLTFSTLTVSNMSPEDSSIYLCSVRTGAGYGYTFGSGTRLTVV.

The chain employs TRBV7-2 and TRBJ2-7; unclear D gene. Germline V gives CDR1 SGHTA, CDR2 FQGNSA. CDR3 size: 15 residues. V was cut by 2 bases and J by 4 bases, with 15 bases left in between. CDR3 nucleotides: TGTGCCAGCAGCTTAAGTGGCGCGGTTGAGTACGAGCAGTACTTC. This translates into CASSLSGAVEYEQYF. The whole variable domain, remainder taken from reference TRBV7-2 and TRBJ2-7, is GAGVSQSPSNKVTEKGKDVELRCDPISGHTALYWYRQSLGQGLEFLIYFQGNSAPDKSGLPSDRFSAERTGGSVSTLTIQRTQQEDSAVYLCASSLSGAVEYEQYFGPGTRLTVT.

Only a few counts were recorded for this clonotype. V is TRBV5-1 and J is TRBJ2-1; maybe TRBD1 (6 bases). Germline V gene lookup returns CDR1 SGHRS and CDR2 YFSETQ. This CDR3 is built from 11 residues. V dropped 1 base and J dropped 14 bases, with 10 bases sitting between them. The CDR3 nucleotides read TGCGCCAGCAGCTTGACAGGGCGGGAGTTCTTC. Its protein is CASSLTGREFF.